This note documents a single T cell receptor beta chain sequence. This entry comes from a study of T cell responses to AZD1222 COVID-19 vaccine. Using immunoSEQ multiplex PCR, the repertoire was profiled, and TCRdb retains in-frame clones only, with some absent. The profile covers over 100,000 clones, with 93% appearing a single time and around 5% taken by the ten largest. This CDR3 is 15 amino acids long. V was cut by 3 bases and J by 3 bases, with 14 bases left in between. CDR1 and CDR2 from the germline V gene are LGHDT and YNNKEL (reference sequence). This receptor was identified in an adult in good health. Sequenced material: peripheral blood, taken on day 0 of AZD1222 vaccination. The chain has TRBV3-1 (or the pseudogene TRBV3-2) and TRBJ2-5; weak D call: TRBD2 (6 bases). The CDR3 nucleotides read TGTGCCAGCAGCCAGTTCGGGACTCAAGAAGAGACCCAGTACTTC. Translated: CASSQFGTQEETQYF.